This TCR beta chain was captured by sequencing in a study of monozygotic twins with inflammatory bowel disease. Regarding the study as a whole: Relative to healthy twins, IBD patients had fewer clonotypes in common with others, a gap that was especially apparent with disease activity.

CDR1 is LGHNA, CDR2 YNFKEQ, per germline. This CDR3 spans 11 amino acids. Template switching incorporated UMIs with a 6-nucleotide sample barcode. TCRdb reprocessed the 5' RACE reads and reports one entry per CDR3 protein, with no DNA. This table lists around 380,000 distinct CDR3 sequences. Total RNA from whole blood was isolated with no T cell sorting. Points on this clonotype: Its antigen is not known.

The chain employs TRBV4-2 and TRBJ2-5. The clonotype originates from a human donor with ulcerative colitis or Crohn's disease, or a healthy co-twin of an affected twin (not recorded which). Material for sequencing was blood. The CDR3 here is CASSQEGTQYF.